This T cell receptor (beta chain) was obtained from a study of blood T cell repertoires in COVID-19. As originally analysed: Reference gene primer amplification gave estimated nucleated cell counts. Repertoires were generated with immunoSEQ multiplex PCR, while TCRdb's copy carries only in-frame clones and drops some. V and J calls and clone size are as listed in that table; D and trimming were resolved from the DNA. The data show some 96,000 clones, with about nine tenths seen just once and about 1.7% held by the top ten. The sequenced material came from peripheral blood. The TCR comes from a man between 60 and 75 years old with acute or convalescent COVID-19.

CDR3 coding DNA: TGTGCCAGCAGCCAAGAAGTTCAGCGGGGAGACAATGAGCAGTTCTTC. This translates into CASSQEVQRGDNEQFF. The chain joins TRBV4-2 to TRBJ2-1; TRBD2 matches at 7 bases. CDR3 size: 16 residues. CDR1 LGHNA and CDR2 YNFKEQ come from the germline V gene. The trim removed 0 bases at V and 5 bases at J, leaving 7 bases unmatched.